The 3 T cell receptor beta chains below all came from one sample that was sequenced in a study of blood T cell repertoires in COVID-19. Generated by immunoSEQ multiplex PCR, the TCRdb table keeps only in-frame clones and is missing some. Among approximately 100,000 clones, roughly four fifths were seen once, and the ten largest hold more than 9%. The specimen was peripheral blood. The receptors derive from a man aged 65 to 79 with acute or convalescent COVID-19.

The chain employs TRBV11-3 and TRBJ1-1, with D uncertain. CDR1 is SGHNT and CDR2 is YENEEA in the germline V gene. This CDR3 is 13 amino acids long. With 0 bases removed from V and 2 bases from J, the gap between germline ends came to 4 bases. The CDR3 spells CASSLDSNTEAFF. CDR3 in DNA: TGTGCCAGCAGCTTAGATAGTAACACTGAAGCTTTCTTT.

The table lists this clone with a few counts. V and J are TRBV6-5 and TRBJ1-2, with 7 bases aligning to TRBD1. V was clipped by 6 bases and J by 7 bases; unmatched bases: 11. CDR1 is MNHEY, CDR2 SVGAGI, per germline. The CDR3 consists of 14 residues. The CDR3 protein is CASSSSGTVSGYTF. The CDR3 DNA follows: TGTGCCAGCAGCTCCTCCGGGACAGTGTCTGGCTACACCTTC.

CDR3 sequence: CASSTTGIGGYTF. CDR3 DNA: TGTGCCAGCAGTACCACAGGCATCGGGGGCTACACCTTC. V usage is TRBV12-3 or TRBV12-4 and J usage is TRBJ1-2, with a possible D match to TRBD1 (5 bases). V gave up 5 bases and J gave up 8 bases, with 15 bases separating them. The CDR3 contains 13 residues.